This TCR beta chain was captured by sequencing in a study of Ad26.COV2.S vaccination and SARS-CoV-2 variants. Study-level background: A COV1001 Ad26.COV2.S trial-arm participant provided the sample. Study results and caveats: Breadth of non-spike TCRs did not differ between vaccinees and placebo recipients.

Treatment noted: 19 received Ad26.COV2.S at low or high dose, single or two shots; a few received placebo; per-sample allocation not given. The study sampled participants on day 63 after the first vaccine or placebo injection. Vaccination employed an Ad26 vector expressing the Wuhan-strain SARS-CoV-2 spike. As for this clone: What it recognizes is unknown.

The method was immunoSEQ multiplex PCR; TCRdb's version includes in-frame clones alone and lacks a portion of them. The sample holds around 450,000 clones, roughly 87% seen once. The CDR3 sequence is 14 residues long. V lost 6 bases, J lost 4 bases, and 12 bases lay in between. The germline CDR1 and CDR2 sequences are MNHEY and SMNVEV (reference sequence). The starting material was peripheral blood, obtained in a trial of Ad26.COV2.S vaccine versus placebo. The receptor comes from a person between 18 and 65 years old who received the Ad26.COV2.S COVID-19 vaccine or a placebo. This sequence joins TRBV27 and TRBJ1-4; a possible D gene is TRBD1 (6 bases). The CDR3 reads CASRYRDGNEKLFF. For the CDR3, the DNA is TGTGCCAGCAGGTACAGGGATGGTAATGAAAAACTGTTTTTT.